Reported below is one T cell receptor (beta chain). The target antigen is unknown. The sample comes from a study of CD8+ T cells in alopecia areata. Once RNA had been extracted, it was reverse transcribed into cDNA to act as the sequencing template. The repertoire was sequenced with immunoSEQ multiplex PCR; TCRdb's copy has only in-frame clones and lacks some. Among over 95,000 clones listed, roughly three fifths were seen once. General study points: Association of baseline CD8+ expansion with response is uncertain owing to one nonresponder. Scalp clonality and expanded CD8+ clones among the top 100 were significantly decreased by tofacitinib.

CDR1 and CDR2 (germline): MNHEY, SVGAGI. The CDR3 is made up of 14 amino acids. V trimming: 2 bases; J trimming: 9 bases; junction bases outside the gene matches: 2. Regarding treatment: oral pan-JAK inhibitor, 5-10 mg twice daily. The material was CD4+ T cells sorted from blood, obtained at week 24, from a patient treated with tofacitinib. The sequence came from a human donor with alopecia areata. This chain joins TRBV6-5 and TRBJ1-6; 9 nucleotides agree with TRBD1. The CDR3 here is CASSYGQGTSPLHF. CDR3 sequence (DNA): TGTGCCAGCAGTTACGGACAGGGGACTTCACCCCTCCACTTT.